Presented here are 29 T cell receptor beta chains from one specimen sequenced in a study of radiotherapy plus CTLA-4 blockade in lung cancer. Data came from immunoSEQ multiplex PCR; TCRdb stores just in-frame clones and leaves some out. The sample lists some 23,000 clones, approximately 70% seen once, with 3.6% in the top ten. The sample was peripheral blood, taken from a patient treated with radiotherapy plus ipilimumab. These receptors were obtained from a human donor with non-small cell lung cancer who had stable disease on radiotherapy plus ipilimumab.

The CDR3 sequence is CASIRNMNTEAFF. The CDR3 DNA reads as TGTGCCAGTATAAGAAACATGAACACTGAAGCTTTCTTT. The chain combines TRBV28 with TRBJ1-1; D is unresolved. Germline CDR1 is MDHEN and CDR2 is SYDVKM. The CDR3 consists of 13 residues. The ends were cut back, 9 bases at V and 0 bases at J, with 11 bases in the middle.

A remark on this clone: Germline is not matched at one junction end, which may reflect a read error. The chain joins TRBV15 to TRBJ2-7; TRBD1 matches at 7 bases. The germline V gene encodes CDR1 LNHNV and CDR2 YYDKDF (reference sequence). The CDR3 consists of 14 residues. CDR3 sequence: CATSPRDRAYGQYF. The CDR3 coding sequence is TGTGCCACCAGCCCCCGGGACAGAGCATACGGGCAGTACTTC. The entire variable domain, with the rest obtained from reference TRBV15 and TRBJ2-7, is as follows: DAMVIQNPRYQVTQFGKPVTLSCSQTLNHNVMYWYQQKSSQAPKLLFHYYDKDFNNEADTPDNFQSRRPNTSFCFLDIRSPGLGDTAMYLCATSPRDRAYGQYFGPGTRLTVT.

The V call is TRBV6-5, the J call TRBJ2-1; 8 bases are shared with TRBD2. CDR3 length: 14 amino acids. V shed 8 bases and J 3 bases; nucleotides not matched to a gene: 6. CDR1 MNHEY and CDR2 SVGAGI come from the germline V gene. The CDR3 DNA reads TGTGCCAGCGTCTCGCGGGGGGTCTACAATGAGCAGTTCTTC. Translation gives CASVSRGVYNEQFF.

The chain combines TRBV7-8 with TRBJ1-5, with D unclear. Germline assignment: CDR1 SGHVS and CDR2 FQNEAQ. Trimming removed 1 base at V and 11 bases at J, with 9 bases between. The CDR3 runs 12 residues. The CDR3 here is CASSLGVSSQHF. The CDR3 DNA is TGTGCCAGCAGCTTAGGGGTCAGTTCCCAGCATTTT.

This sequence joins TRBV18 and TRBJ1-2, with 7 bases fitting TRBD1. The CDR3 totals 17 residues. CDR1 KGHSH and CDR2 LQKENI come from the germline V gene. V shed 4 bases, J shed 0 bases, and the junction held 11 bases outside the gene matches. Here the CDR3 reads CASSLTGTAPANYGYTF. Here the CDR3 DNA reads TGTGCCAGCTCACTAACCGGGACAGCGCCTGCTAACTATGGCTACACCTTC.

This rearrangement joins TRBV7-2 to TRBJ1-2; 7 nucleotides align to TRBD1. Germline CDR1 reads SGHTA; CDR2 reads FQGNSA. Losses at the gene ends were 6 bases for V and 4 bases for J; bases not matched to a gene: 5. The CDR3 length is 13 residues. The CDR3: CASRPTGTYGYTF. CDR3 DNA: TGTGCCAGCAGGCCGACAGGGACCTATGGCTACACCTTC.

The rearrangement links TRBV11-2 to TRBJ1-1, with D unresolved. The CDR3 is 15 residues long. The ends were cut back, 4 bases at V and 1 base at J, with 13 bases in the middle. Germline assignment: CDR1 SGHAT and CDR2 FQNNGV. The CDR3 nucleotides read TGTGCCAGCAGCTCCACGACAAACCCGAACACTGAAGCTTTCTTT. This sequence encodes CASSSTTNPNTEAFF.

The chain employs TRBV28 and TRBJ1-3; maybe TRBD1 (6 bases). CDR3 length: 15 residues. V shed 5 bases and J shed 0 bases, with 11 bases lying between them. Germline-derived CDR1 and CDR2 are MDHEN and SYDVKM. The CDR3 loop is CASSPGQFSGNTIYF. The CDR3 bases are TGTGCCAGCAGTCCAGGACAGTTCTCTGGAAACACCATATATTTT.

This clone is a singleton in its sample. The J gene is TRBJ2-5, the V gene TRBV7-8; tentatively, D is TRBD1 or TRBD2 (5 bases each). The V and J ends lost 2 bases and 7 bases respectively, with 17 bases between them. This CDR3 has 15 amino acids. Germline values: CDR1 SGHVS, CDR2 FQNEAQ. The CDR3 DNA sequence: TGTGCCAGCAGCTTAAGCGGCGGCACCAGGGCGACCCAGTACTTC. Translating gives CASSLSGGTRATQYF. Variable domain in full (rest from reference TRBV7-8 and TRBJ2-5): GAGVSQSPRYKVAKRGQDVALRCDPISGHVSLFWYQQALGQGPEFLTYFQNEAQLDKSGLPSDRFFAERPEGSVSTLKIQRTQQEDSAVYLCASSLSGGTRATQYFGPGTRLLVL.

This clone has a single count. The rearrangement links TRBV5-4 to TRBJ2-7; the D gene is possibly TRBD2 (7 bases). There are 14 residues in the CDR3. Per the germline V gene, CDR1 is SGHNT and CDR2 is YYREEE (reference sequence). V was pared by 0 bases and J by 2 bases, with 9 bases between. CDR3 sequence: CASSLEGGPYEQYF. The DNA for the CDR3 is TGTGCCAGCAGCTTGGAGGGGGGGCCCTACGAGCAGTACTTC.

The chain links TRBV19 to TRBJ1-1; 8 nucleotides agree with TRBD1. CDR3 size: 15 residues. CDR1 LNHDA and CDR2 SQIVND come from the germline V gene (reference sequence). J gave up 11 bases and V 6 bases, and 17 bases lay outside the gene matches. CDR3 in amino acids: CASSPPGTGSQGAFF. In nucleotides, the CDR3 is TGTGCCAGTAGCCCCCCCGGGACAGGCTCGCAGGGGGCTTTCTTT.

The chain carries TRBV5-6 and TRBJ1-1, with 7 bases fitting TRBD1. In germline, CDR1 is SGHDT, CDR2 YYEEEE. V shed 5 bases and J 3 bases; nucleotides not matched to a gene: 10. The CDR3 is made up of 15 amino acids. CDR3 sequence (DNA): TGTGCCAGCAGTTATGACAGGGATGGGGACACTGAAGCTTTCTTT. It yields the protein CASSYDRDGDTEAFF. The full variable domain, with the rest looked up from reference TRBV5-6 and TRBJ1-1, is DAGVTQSPTHLIKTRGQQVTLRCSPKSGHDTVSWYQQALGQGPQFIFQYYEEEERQRGNFPDRFSGHQFPNYSSELNVNALLLGDSALYLCASSYDRDGDTEAFFGQGTRLTVV.

The V call is TRBV18, the J call TRBJ2-2, with D hard to call. Trimming left V 6 bases short and J 9 bases short, with 11 bases between. CDR3 length equals 12 residues. Germline V gene data show CDR1 as KGHSH and CDR2 as LQKENI. CDR3: CASSLDPRELFF. The CDR3 DNA sequence: TGTGCCAGCTCTCTTGACCCGCGGGAGCTGTTTTTT. Filled out from reference TRBV18 and TRBJ2-2, the complete variable domain reads NAGVMQNPRHLVRRRGQEARLRCSPMKGHSHVYWYRQLPEEGLKFMVYLQKENIIDESGMPKERFSAEFPKEGPSILRIQQVVRGDSAAYFCASSLDPRELFFGEGSRLTVL.

The gene calls are TRBV6-6 and TRBJ1-5; 8 bases line up with TRBD1. Germline CDR1 MNHNY, CDR2 SVGAGI (reference sequence). Trimming took 7 bases from V and 0 from J; bases not matched to a gene: 2. This CDR3 is built from 14 residues. Here the CDR3 DNA reads TGTGCCAGCAACAGGGGGGATAGCAATCAGCCCCAGCATTTT. Translated, it gives CASNRGDSNQPQHF.

By sample fraction, this clone is large (0.1 to 1%). This chain joins TRBV7-9 and TRBJ2-7; 10 bases match TRBD1. The junction had 8 bases not matched to a gene; V was cut back by 7 bases and J by 2 bases. The CDR3 contains 15 residues. CDR1 and CDR2 from the germline V gene are SEHNR and FQNEAQ (reference sequence). DNA for the CDR3: TGTGCCAGCACCCTAGGGACAGGGGTCCCCTACGAGCAGTACTTC. Encoded protein: CASTLGTGVPYEQYF.

This CDR3 reads CASSQGIPPYEQYF. In DNA, the CDR3 is TGTGCCAGCAGCCAGGGGATTCCCCCCTACGAGCAGTACTTC. The rearrangement links TRBV14 to TRBJ2-7; D is undetermined. In germline, CDR1 is SGHDN, CDR2 FVKESK. Trimming pared 3 bases from V and 2 bases from J, leaving 11 bases between. The CDR3 is made up of 14 amino acids.

This chain connects TRBV7-9 to TRBJ2-2, with TRBD1 matching over 11 bases. Germline lookup yields CDR1 SEHNR and CDR2 FQNEAQ (reference sequence). With 5 bases clipped from V and 8 bases from J, the junction kept 10 bases outside the gene matches. The CDR3 consists of 16 residues. This CDR3 reads CASSPDRGRSPGELFF. CDR3 sequence (DNA): TGTGCCAGCAGCCCGGACAGGGGGCGCAGCCCGGGGGAGCTGTTTTTT.

This chain connects TRBV5-1 to TRBJ2-7; 9 bases agree with TRBD1. The V gene's germline CDR1 is SGHRS and CDR2 YFSETQ. The CDR3 is 15 residues long. V was clipped by 1 base and J by 4 bases; unmatched bases: 6. The CDR3 coding sequence is TGCGCCAGCAGCTTGACGGGACAGGGCTTATACGAGCAGTACTTC. It encodes CASSLTGQGLYEQYF.

A remark on this clone: A read error may account for a junction end that differs from germline. The V and J genes are TRBV19 and TRBJ2-7; a possible D gene is TRBD2 (5 bases). The CDR3 consists of 16 residues. Germline-derived CDR1 and CDR2 are LNHDA and SQIVND (reference sequence). The CDR3 region is CVSSRQQQIPLSGQYF. CDR3 coding DNA: TGTGTCAGTAGTAGACAACAACAGATCCCTTTGAGCGGGCAGTACTTC.

CDR3 protein: CASISHTGELFF. DNA of the CDR3: TGTGCCAGCATCAGCCACACCGGGGAGCTGTTTTTT. The chain employs TRBV28 and TRBJ2-2; D not certain. The CDR3 is made up of 12 amino acids. From germline, CDR1 is MDHEN and CDR2 SYDVKM. The ends were cut back, 7 bases at V and 3 bases at J, with 6 bases in the middle.

This clone is medium-sized (0.01 to 0.1%) within its sample. The chain has TRBV5-1 and TRBJ2-7; D unresolved. The CDR3 extends over 15 amino acids. Trimming removed 1 base at V and 0 bases at J, with 11 bases between. Germline values: CDR1 SGHRS, CDR2 YFSETQ. The CDR3 sequence: CASSLLHGSSYEQYF. CDR3 bases: TGCGCCAGCAGCTTGCTCCACGGAAGCTCCTACGAGCAGTACTTC.

The V and J genes are TRBV6-5 and TRBJ2-7; either TRBD1 or TRBD2 may fit D (5 bases each). Looked up from germline, CDR1 is MNHEY and CDR2 is SVGAGI. Trimming took off 2 bases at V and 4 bases at J, with 12 bases between the two ends. There are 14 residues in the CDR3. The CDR3 region is CASSYAGAQYEQYF. The CDR3 DNA is TGTGCCAGCAGTTACGCCGGGGCCCAATACGAGCAGTACTTC.

This clone came up once. This chain joins TRBV2 and TRBJ2-5; D is possibly TRBD1 (6 bases). The CDR3 consists of 13 residues. V was cut by 9 bases and J by 0 bases, with 11 bases left in between. CDR1 is SNHLY and CDR2 is FYNNEI in the germline V gene. The CDR3 region is CASVGQYQETQYF. The CDR3 region has the DNA TGTGCCAGTGTTGGACAGTACCAAGAGACCCAGTACTTC.

The chain is built from TRBV13 and TRBJ1-1, with a weak D call TRBD1 (5 bases). In germline, CDR1 is PRHDT, CDR2 FYEKMQ (reference sequence). V was clipped by 8 bases and J by 2 bases, with 12 bases between them. CDR3 size: 13 residues. CDR3 in DNA: TGTGCCAGCGCGCCGGGGCCAAACACTGAAGCTTTCTTT. Translating it yields CASAPGPNTEAFF.

This clone has more than one count but fewer than ten. This chain connects TRBV18 to TRBJ2-4; 10 bases map to TRBD2. This CDR3 region has 18 residues. Trimming took 0 bases from V and 1 from J; bases not matched to a gene: 6. Germline V gives CDR1 KGHSH, CDR2 LQKENI. The DNA for the CDR3 is TGTGCCAGCTCACCACCGTCTAGCGGGAGTGGTGCCAAAAACATTCAGTACTTC. It encodes CASSPPSSGSGAKNIQYF.

This chain connects TRBV27 to TRBJ2-5; 10 nucleotides line up with TRBD1. This CDR3 contains 15 residues. J was trimmed by 5 bases and V by 4 bases; bases with no gene match: 7. Germline assignment: CDR1 MNHEY and CDR2 SMNVEV (reference sequence). CDR3 sequence reads: CASSSPGTGVETQYF. DNA of the CDR3: TGTGCCAGCAGTTCTCCGGGGACAGGGGTGGAGACCCAGTACTTC.

This clone occurred a few times. Different DNA sequences within this sample yield the same CDR3. The chain couples TRBV7-6 to TRBJ2-2, with D possibly being TRBD2 (5 bases). The V and J ends lost 6 bases and 7 bases respectively, with 12 bases between them. The CDR3 sequence is 13 residues long. Germline V CDR1 and CDR2: SGHVS, FNYEAQ. The CDR3 loop is CASSAREIGELFF. The CDR3 coding sequence is TGTGCCAGCAGTGCGAGGGAAATCGGGGAGCTGTTTTTT.

The chain has TRBV7-9 and TRBJ2-1, with TRBD2 identical over 9 bases. CDR1 and CDR2 from the germline V gene are SEHNR and FQNEAQ (reference sequence). The CDR3 sequence is 16 residues long. V lost 0 bases to trimming and J lost 6 bases; unmatched junction nucleotides: 6. For the CDR3, the DNA is TGTGCCAGCAGCTTAGCGGGCGGGAGGGCCGGCAATGAGCAGTTCTTC. Residues: CASSLAGGRAGNEQFF.

This clone appeared a single time. V gene TRBV5-1 combines with J gene TRBJ2-2; a weak D match, TRBD1 (6 bases). V lost 9 bases to trimming and J lost 4 bases, with 13 bases between them. Germline assignment: CDR1 SGHRS and CDR2 YFSETQ. The CDR3 is 13 amino acids. This chain's CDR3 is CATKQGSTGELFF. The CDR3 DNA reads TGCGCCACTAAACAGGGATCCACCGGGGAGCTGTTTTTT.